This T cell receptor beta chain was identified during a study of blood T cell repertoires in COVID-19. Study-wide context: PBMCs, B-cell-depleted T cells, or T cells provided the cDNA or gDNA that made up the material.

CDR3 size: 14 residues. The ends were cut back, 2 bases at V and 8 bases at J, with 17 bases in the middle. Germline CDR1 and CDR2: SGDLS and YYNGEE. In the authors' workflow: For nucleated cells, counts were estimated from reference gene primer amplification. Libraries were prepared by immunoSEQ multiplex PCR; TCRdb keeps only in-frame clonotypes and omits some of them. V, J and clone size were drawn from that table, and D and trimming were deduced from the DNA. Of 150,000 to 200,000 clones listed, about 88% are singletons. The chain employs TRBV9 and TRBJ2-7; D perhaps matches TRBD2 (6 bases). This clonotype originated in a man aged 55-75 years with active or convalescent COVID-19. The sample was peripheral blood. DNA of the CDR3: TGTGCCAGCAGCGTGGGACTCGAATCTACGAAGCAGTACTTC. Translation: CASSVGLESTKQYF.